The source of this T cell receptor (beta chain) is a study of regulatory T cells in long-lasting Graves disease. Study-wide results and limits: TRBV28, TRBJ1-2 and TRBJ2-5 were favored in persistent disease.

Construction of the TCR beta libraries employed iRepertoire HTBI primers in conjunction with Arm-PCR of CDR3 regions. TCRdb passed the multiplex PCR reads through MiXCR, listing each CDR3 protein once. There are roughly 500,000 distinct CDR3 sequences in the sample; around 20% occur only once, and 6.5% to 8% lies in the top ten. In regard to this clonotype: Its antigen is not known.

The V end was cut by 6 bases, the J end by 4 bases, with 16 bases between. Germline V gene data show CDR1 as DFQATT and CDR2 as SNEGSKA (reference sequence). The CDR3 is 14 residues long. The sample's time point: persistent/refractory GD, antithyroid drugs over 5 years with positive TRAb. Researchers made the TCR library from RNA that was extracted from PBMCs. Graves' disease diagnoses used American Thyroid Association guidelines. Patients came through an endocrinology department, and that department was in Xi'an, China. The input for sequencing was peripheral blood mononuclear cells (PBMCs), taken when the disease was refractory, from a patient treated with antithyroid drugs. V gene TRBV20-1 combines with J gene TRBJ2-1; tentative D call: TRBD2 (6 bases). The receptor was derived from a female donor with Graves disease. The CDR3 sequence: CSARRAGPYNEQFF. As DNA, the CDR3 is TGCAGTGCCCGAAGGGCGGGACCATACAATGAGCAGTTCTTC.